This TCR beta chain was identified in a study of CD8+CD57+ T cells in acquired aplastic anemia. Study information: On average, sorted CD4+ and CD8+ cells gave 2.5 to 4 ug of DNA.

With respect to this clonotype: Antigen specificity is unknown.

CDR3 and TCR beta VDJ profiling relied on genomic DNA as the template. TCRdb re-called the reads with MiXCR, one entry per CDR3 protein. The data show 50,000 to 70,000 distinct CDR3 sequences, around 55% seen once. The study's findings and limits: Patients and controls shared under 35 CD8+ CDR3 sequences, which appeared highly expressed in patients and within their immunodominant clones. Patients were compared with controls for CD8+ Simpson's diversity, and no significant difference emerged.

The source of this sequence is a human donor in good health, serving as a control. Material for sequencing was sorted CD4+, CD8+, or CD8+CD57+ T cells (not recorded which) from PBMCs.

Here the CDR3 DNA reads TGTGCCATCAGACAGGGGGCGTTGAACGGGGAGCTGTTTTTT. The encoded protein is CAIRQGALNGELFF. The rearrangement joins TRBV10-3 to TRBJ2-2, with 9 bases identical to TRBD1. The CDR3 is 14 amino acids. The germline CDR1 and CDR2 sequences are ENHRY and SYGVKD. V was clipped by 6 bases and J by 7 bases; unmatched bases: 6.